Reported below is one T cell receptor (beta chain). This entry is derived from a study of blood T cell repertoires in COVID-19. Germline loops: CDR1 SNHLY, CDR2 FYNNEI. The CDR3 length is 13 residues. The V and J ends lost 6 bases and 13 bases, in that order; junction bases with no gene match: 12. Profiling relied on immunoSEQ multiplex PCR, and the TCRdb table lists in-frame clones only, not all of them. The sample records about 61,000 clones, over 75% being singletons. The source is a human donor in a cohort sampled during active COVID-19. The sequenced sample was peripheral blood. The chain uses TRBV2 and TRBJ1-1, with 9 bases lining up with TRBD1. CDR3 loop: CASRQPGQGLGFF. The CDR3 DNA sequence: TGTGCCAGCAGGCAACCGGGACAGGGATTAGGTTTCTTT.